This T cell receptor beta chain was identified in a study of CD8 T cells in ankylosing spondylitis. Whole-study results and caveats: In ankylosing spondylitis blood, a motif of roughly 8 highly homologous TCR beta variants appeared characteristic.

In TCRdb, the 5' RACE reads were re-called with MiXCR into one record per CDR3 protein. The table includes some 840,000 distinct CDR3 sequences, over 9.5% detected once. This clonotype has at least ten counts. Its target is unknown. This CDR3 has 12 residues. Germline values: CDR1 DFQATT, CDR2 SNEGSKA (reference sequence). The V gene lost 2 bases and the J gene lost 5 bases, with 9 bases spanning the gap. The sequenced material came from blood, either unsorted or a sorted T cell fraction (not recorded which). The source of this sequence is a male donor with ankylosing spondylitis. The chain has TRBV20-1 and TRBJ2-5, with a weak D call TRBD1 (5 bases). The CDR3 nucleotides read TGCAGTGCTAGAAAGGGGCACGAGACCCAGTACTTC. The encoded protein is CSARKGHETQYF.